This T cell receptor beta chain derives from a study of CD8+ T cells in alopecia areata. Points from the study as a whole: Scalp clonality and expanded CD8+ clones among the top 100 fell significantly with tofacitinib. In scalp and blood during tofacitinib, many expanded lesional clones persisted.

Extracted from the samples, RNA was reverse transcribed into cDNA to serve as the sequencing template. Assay: immunoSEQ multiplex PCR; the TCRdb copy retains only in-frame clones and omits some. The top ten hold 1.5% to 2% of the sample, which has some 240,000 clones, more than 45% seen once. Notes on this clone: The antigen remains undetermined.

The sample's treatment: oral pan-JAK inhibitor, 5-10 mg twice daily. In germline, CDR1 is SQVTM, CDR2 ANQGSEA. V was pared by 7 bases and J by 4 bases, with 13 bases between. There are 12 residues in the CDR3. The chain recombines TRBV29-1 with TRBJ1-1; no definite D call. Specimen: CD4+ T cells sorted from blood, collected at week 4, from a patient treated with tofacitinib. The receptor's source is a human donor with alopecia areata. The CDR3 DNA reads TGCAGCGGAAACAGCGACGGCACTGAAGCTTTCTTT. It yields the protein CSGNSDGTEAFF.